The sequence of this T cell receptor (beta chain) was determined in a study of blood T cell repertoires in COVID-19. Study details: The samples span acute and convalescent COVID-19 from the United States, Italy and Spain.

V lost 4 bases and J 7 bases, leaving 17 bases between the germline ends. The CDR3 contains 15 residues. Germline CDR1 is SGHNT and CDR2 is YYREEE (reference sequence). The protocol was immunoSEQ multiplex PCR, while the TCRdb copy is restricted to in-frame clones and leaves out a portion. Of more than 200,000 clones in the sample, approximately 86% are singletons; the top ten hold roughly 4.9%. Enrollment of patients from Seattle took place during active infection, with longitudinal follow-up. This clonotype was obtained from a woman aged 55-69 years with COVID-19, enrolled during active disease. V and J are TRBV5-4 and TRBJ2-2; D is possibly TRBD2 (6 bases). Source material: peripheral blood. CDR3 sequence reads: CASSAWRGEVGELFF. CDR3 DNA sequence: TGTGCCAGCAGCGCCTGGAGGGGAGAGGTCGGGGAGCTGTTTTTT.